This T cell receptor beta chain emerged from a study of patients and donors after allogeneic stem cell transplantation. Trimming took 7 bases from V and 5 from J; bases not matched to a gene: 11. The CDR3 totals 15 residues. The germline V gene encodes CDR1 LNHDA and CDR2 SQIVND (reference sequence). TCRdb ran MiXCR on the RT-PCR reads and lists one entry per CDR3 protein. The data show approximately 150,000 distinct CDR3 sequences, approximately 40% seen once. Sequences were obtained from blood, either unsorted or a sorted T cell fraction (not recorded which). V gene TRBV19 combines with J gene TRBJ1-5, with 7 positions matching TRBD1. This clonotype originated in a human donor who was either an allogeneic HSCT recipient or a stem cell or donor lymphocyte infusion donor (not recorded which). It is not recorded whose cells these are; they may come from a transplant donor. For the CDR3, the DNA is TGTGCCAGTATGGCGCCAGGGGGAGGTCATCAGCCCCAGCATTTT. It codes for CASMAPGGGHQPQHF. Filled out from reference TRBV19 and TRBJ1-5, the complete variable domain reads DGGITQSPKYLFRKEGQNVTLSCEQNLNHDAMYWYRQDPGQGLRLIYYSQIVNDFQKGDIAEGYSVSREKKESFPLTVTSAQKNPTAFYLCASMAPGGGHQPQHFGDGTRLSIL.